The source of this T cell receptor (beta chain) is a study of human T cells and chemical hapten exposure. Study context: Patients, predominantly female, presented with alopecia areata, totalis or universalis.

Time point given: patch test 2, 6 weeks after DPC sensitization. Treatment defined: therapeutic diphenylcyclopropenone sensitization with weekly scalp DPC. Total RNA extraction was carried out from unfractionated whole blood. One entry per CDR3 protein results from TCRdb running MiXCR on the RACE reads. The sample lists some 99,000 distinct CDR3 sequences; 9.2% were seen once. Germline CDR1 reads SGHDN; CDR2 reads FVKESK. The CDR3 sequence is 13 residues long. The sample holds one count of this clonotype. A read error may be the cause here, since a much bigger clone is one base away. This chain uses TRBV14 with TRBJ2-5, with D possibly being TRBD1 or TRBD2 (5 bases each). This clonotype was obtained from a middle-aged woman with alopecia areata. Some clones in this sample may be carry-over from other donors' samples. The source material was whole blood, sampled in connection with sensitization to the hapten diphenylcyclopropenone (DPC). CDR3 loop: CASSRSGQETQNF. CDR3 bases: TGTGCCAGCAGCCGGTCGGGGCAAGAGACCCAGAACTTC.